The 28 T cell receptor beta chains below were found in one sample sequenced in a study of blood T cell repertoires in COVID-19. Clones were sequenced by immunoSEQ multiplex PCR, and TCRdb holds only the in-frame ones, with some missing. The table shows around 120,000 clones, with over 60% occurring only once. Sequences were obtained from peripheral blood. These receptors were taken from a woman older than 75 with acute or convalescent COVID-19.

The CDR3 DNA sequence: TGTGCCAGCAGCGTAGGGGGCGCGGGAACTGAAGCTTTCTTT. Translating gives CASSVGGAGTEAFF. This sequence joins TRBV9 and TRBJ1-1, with D perhaps TRBD1 (5 bases). The CDR3 sequence is 14 residues long. With 0 bases removed from V and 5 bases from J, the gap between germline ends came to 11 bases. Germline CDR1 is SGDLS and CDR2 is YYNGEE.

The V call is TRBV9, the J call TRBJ1-2; a possible D gene is TRBD1 (6 bases). The CDR3 runs to 16 residues. V was cut by 0 bases and J by 0 bases, with 12 bases left in between. Per germline, CDR1 SGDLS and CDR2 YYNGEE. For the CDR3, the DNA is TGTGCCAGCAGCGTAGACTCACAGGGATCTAACTATGGCTACACCTTC. It specifies CASSVDSQGSNYGYTF.

This clone came up a few times. The genes are TRBV7-8 and TRBJ1-4, with a possible D match to TRBD1 (5 bases). V lost 6 bases and J lost 4, with 12 bases in between. The CDR3 has 14 amino acids. Per germline, CDR1 SGHVS and CDR2 FQNEAQ. The CDR3, as DNA: TGTGCCAGCAGGTCGGGGGAGGTTAATGAAAAACTGTTTTTT. It codes for CASRSGEVNEKLFF.

The gene calls are TRBV3-1 (or the pseudogene TRBV3-2) and TRBJ2-3, with D possibly being TRBD1 (5 bases). Germline CDR1 is LGHDT and CDR2 is YNNKEL (reference sequence). With 0 bases removed from V and 3 bases from J, the gap between germline ends came to 13 bases. The CDR3 totals 16 residues. Here the CDR3 DNA reads TGTGCCAGCAGCCAAGAGTGGGGCGGCGAGACAGATACGCAGTATTTT. As protein: CASSQEWGGETDTQYF.

The chain has TRBV7-2 and TRBJ1-2; no clear D. Germline assignment: CDR1 SGHTA and CDR2 FQGNSA. The ends were cut back, 7 bases at V and 4 bases at J, with 16 bases in the middle. The CDR3 extends over 14 amino acids. CDR3 sequence reads: CASTLALGSYGYTF. CDR3 coding DNA: TGTGCCAGCACCCTGGCCCTCGGGAGCTATGGCTACACCTTC.

The genes are TRBV15 and TRBJ2-2; D might be TRBD1 (5 bases). The CDR3 spans 15 residues. Germline V CDR1 and CDR2: LNHNV, YYDKDF (reference sequence). V was pared by 2 bases and J by 3 bases, with 10 bases between. Here the CDR3 DNA reads TGTGCCACCAGCAGACGACAGAGTGACACCGGGGAGCTGTTTTTT. The encoded protein is CATSRRQSDTGELFF.

The V call is TRBV27, the J call TRBJ2-1; D is ambiguous. Trimming left V 0 bases short and J 9 bases short, with 9 bases between. The CDR3 runs to 13 residues. In germline, CDR1 is MNHEY, CDR2 SMNVEV (reference sequence). The chain's CDR3 is CASSLSYSGEQFF. DNA of the CDR3: TGTGCCAGCAGTTTATCCTACTCCGGTGAGCAGTTCTTC.

The chain links TRBV3-1 (or the pseudogene TRBV3-2) to TRBJ1-2, with unresolved D. The germline V gene has CDR1 LGHDT and CDR2 YNNKEL (reference sequence). The CDR3 covers 13 residues. The ends were cut back, 1 base at V and 4 bases at J, with 7 bases in the middle. In DNA form, the CDR3 reads TGTGCCAGCAGCCAAGGACACCTCTATGGCTACACCTTC. Amino acid sequence: CASSQGHLYGYTF.

The rearrangement links TRBV5-4 to TRBJ1-6; 11 bases agree with TRBD1. CDR1 and CDR2 from the germline V gene are SGHNT and YYREEE (reference sequence). The CDR3 loop spans 18 amino acids. J gave up 14 bases and V 3 bases, and 19 bases lay outside the gene matches. The CDR3 DNA is TGTGCCAGCAGCTCTCCCGGGACAGGGGGTTCGGGGATTGTGACCCTCCACTTT. This sequence encodes CASSSPGTGGSGIVTLHF. Variable domain in full (rest from reference TRBV5-4 and TRBJ1-6): ETGVTQSPTHLIKTRGQQVTLRCSSQSGHNTVSWYQQALGQGPQFIFQYYREEENGRGNFPPRFSGLQFPNYSSELNVNALELDDSALYLCASSSPGTGGSGIVTLHFGNGTRLTVT.

This sequence joins TRBV5-1 and TRBJ1-1; TRBD1 matches at 12 bases. The CDR3 runs 17 residues. Trimming removed 5 bases from V and 0 bases from J; junction bases left unmatched: 8. From germline, CDR1 is SGHRS and CDR2 YFSETQ. CDR3 bases: TGCGCCAGCAGTCCCGGGACAGGGGGCGAAGTGAACACTGAAGCTTTCTTT. Protein product: CASSPGTGGEVNTEAFF.

This sequence joins TRBV30 and TRBJ2-7, with 7 positions matching TRBD1. The CDR3 loop spans 14 amino acids. Germline V gene sequence: CDR1 GTSNPN, CDR2 SVGIG (reference sequence). V dropped 5 bases and J dropped 2; count of bases not matched to a gene: 9. CDR3 nucleotides: TGTGCCTGGTCTTTGACAGGGCTTACCTACGAGCAGTACTTC. Translated, it gives CAWSLTGLTYEQYF.

The chain has TRBV24-1 and TRBJ1-5, with 8 bases fitting TRBD1. CDR3 length equals 14 residues. V trimming: 3 bases; J trimming: 9 bases; junction bases outside the gene matches: 6. Germline V gene lookup returns CDR1 KGHDR and CDR2 SFDVKD. CDR3 residues: CATSDTDRVGPQHF. The CDR3 DNA sequence: TGTGCCACCAGTGATACGGACAGGGTCGGGCCCCAGCATTTT.

The chain carries TRBV9 and TRBJ1-4; TRBD1 matches 7 bases. The germline CDR1 and CDR2 sequences are SGDLS and YYNGEE. V gave up 3 bases and J gave up 8 bases; unmatched junction bases: 13. The CDR3 has 16 residues. In nucleotides, the CDR3 is TGTGCCAGCAGCGCCGGAGAGGGGGCGTCCGCGGAAAAACTGTTTTTT. Translation gives CASSAGEGASAEKLFF.

This clone was observed a single time. Distinct nucleotide sequences in the sample also encode this CDR3. The rearrangement joins TRBV6-2 or TRBV6-3 to TRBJ1-5; a possible D gene is TRBD1 (5 bases). Germline-derived CDR1 and CDR2 are MNHEY and SVGEGT. V lost 5 bases to trimming and J lost 2 bases, with 16 bases between them. This CDR3 region has 16 residues. DNA of the CDR3: TGTGCCAGCAGTCCCCGGGGAGGGGACGGCAATCAGCCCCAGCATTTT. Translating gives CASSPRGGDGNQPQHF.

The chain joins TRBV2 to TRBJ1-2; the D is unclear. Germline V gene data show CDR1 as SNHLY and CDR2 as FYNNEI. The CDR3 is 13 amino acids. Trimming shortened V by 6 bases and J by 4 bases, and 12 bases separated the two germline ends. This chain's CDR3 is CASSFRESYGYTF. The CDR3 coding sequence is TGTGCCAGCAGCTTTCGGGAGAGCTATGGCTACACCTTC.

This clone occurred a few times. This chain uses TRBV7-9 with TRBJ2-3; the D gene is possibly TRBD1 (6 bases). The germline V gene encodes CDR1 SEHNR and CDR2 FQNEAQ (reference sequence). Trimming pared 1 base from V and 3 bases from J, leaving 14 bases between. The length of the CDR3 is 16 residues. The CDR3 DNA reads as TGTGCCAGCAGCTTAGGCTACCCAACAGGGACAGATACGCAGTATTTT. This gives the protein CASSLGYPTGTDTQYF.

This clone has a single count. J is TRBJ2-3 and V is TRBV19, with 8 bases aligning to TRBD1. The trim removed 4 bases at V and 5 bases at J, leaving 11 bases unmatched. Germline lookup yields CDR1 LNHDA and CDR2 SQIVND (reference sequence). CDR3 length: 16 residues. This chain's CDR3 is CASSSTGGRGQDTQYF. For the CDR3, the DNA is TGTGCCAGTAGTAGTACCGGTGGCAGGGGGCAAGATACGCAGTATTTT.

This clone showed up just a few times. This chain connects TRBV28 to TRBJ1-2; 10 nucleotides agree with TRBD1. There are 14 residues in the CDR3. CDR1 is MDHEN, CDR2 SYDVKM, per germline. The junction had 8 bases not matched to a gene; V was cut back by 7 bases and J by 6 bases. CDR3 DNA sequence: TGTGCCAGCAAAAGGACAGGGGGAGCGAATGGCTACACCTTC. As protein: CASKRTGGANGYTF.

The V and J genes are TRBV20-1 and TRBJ1-1, with D possibly matching TRBD1 (6 bases). The CDR3 runs 14 residues. Germline assignment: CDR1 DFQATT and CDR2 SNEGSKA (reference sequence). Trimming shortened V by 3 bases and J by 5 bases, and 16 bases separated the two germline ends. The CDR3 DNA sequence: TGCAGTGCTAGTCCCTCGGGGGGGGCTACTGAAGCTTTCTTT. Translation: CSASPSGGATEAFF.

This chain connects TRBV11-2 to TRBJ2-5, with unresolved D. Trimming took 4 bases from V and 5 from J, leaving 23 bases between them. The CDR3 is 17 amino acids. CDR1 and CDR2 (germline): SGHAT, FQNNGV. CDR3 sequence reads: CASSSPLNRRLFETQYF. The DNA for the CDR3 is TGTGCCAGCAGCTCCCCCCTTAACAGACGCTTATTCGAGACCCAGTACTTC. Combining the CDR3 with reference TRBV11-2 and TRBJ2-5 gives the whole variable domain EAGVAQSPRYKIIEKRQSVAFWCNPISGHATLYWYQQILGQGPKLLIQFQNNGVVDDSQLPKDRFSAERLKGVDSTLKIQPAKLEDSAVYLCASSSPLNRRLFETQYFGPGTRLLVL.

V and J are TRBV19 and TRBJ1-5; D perhaps matches TRBD1 (6 bases). The V gene's germline CDR1 is LNHDA and CDR2 SQIVND (reference sequence). The CDR3 covers 15 residues. The V end lost 1 base, the J end lost 10 bases, and 17 bases lay between the germline ends. CDR3 protein: CASSIVGQGIQPQHF. As DNA, the CDR3 is TGTGCCAGTAGTATAGTGGGGCAGGGGATCCAACCCCAGCATTTT.

The chain carries TRBV4-2 and TRBJ1-4; TRBD1 is a possible D gene (5 bases). Germline loops: CDR1 LGHNA, CDR2 YNFKEQ. This CDR3 is built from 16 residues. V lost 0 bases and J lost 7, with 15 bases in between. CDR3 in amino acids: CASSQDLGELREKLFF. CDR3 nucleotides: TGTGCCAGCAGCCAAGATTTAGGGGAATTGCGTGAAAAACTGTTTTTT.

The rearrangement links TRBV28 to TRBJ1-4, with a weak D call TRBD1 (6 bases). Germline V gene data show CDR1 as MDHEN and CDR2 as SYDVKM. V was trimmed by 2 bases and J by 7 bases, leaving 17 bases between them. The CDR3 is 16 residues long. This CDR3 reads CASSLLGTTPGEKLFF. CDR3 DNA sequence: TGTGCCAGCAGTTTACTCGGGACAACTCCGGGTGAAAAACTGTTTTTT. Variable domain in full (rest from reference TRBV28 and TRBJ1-4): DVKVTQSSRYLVKRTGEKVFLECVQDMDHENMFWYRQDPGLGLRLIYFSYDVKMKEKGDIPEGYSVSREKKERFSLILESASTNQTSMYLCASSLLGTTPGEKLFFGSGTQLSVL.

Only one count was recorded for this clone. The rearrangement links TRBV10-3 to TRBJ2-2; perhaps TRBD1 as D (5 bases). The CDR3 length is 13 residues. Germline CDR1 is ENHRY and CDR2 is SYGVKD. V was cut by 6 bases and J by 1 base, with 6 bases left in between. The CDR3 loop is CAISRVNTGELFF. CDR3 bases: TGTGCCATCAGCAGGGTGAACACCGGGGAGCTGTTTTTT.

This chain links TRBV19 with TRBJ1-6, with a tentative D call TRBD1 (6 bases). V was trimmed by 8 bases and J by 10 bases, leaving 15 bases between them. The CDR3 extends over 13 amino acids. Germline V gene sequence: CDR1 LNHDA, CDR2 SQIVND (reference sequence). DNA for the CDR3: TGTGCCAGTGCGGAACAGGGCGGGTCACCCCTCCACTTT. Translation gives CASAEQGGSPLHF. Filled out from reference TRBV19 and TRBJ1-6, the complete variable domain reads DGGITQSPKYLFRKEGQNVTLSCEQNLNHDAMYWYRQDPGQGLRLIYYSQIVNDFQKGDIAEGYSVSREKKESFPLTVTSAQKNPTAFYLCASAEQGGSPLHFGNGTRLTVT.

The chain couples TRBV6-2 or TRBV6-3 to TRBJ1-2; 9 bases are shared with TRBD1. CDR1 is MNHEY, CDR2 SVGEGT, per germline. This CDR3 comprises 15 residues. The junction had 6 bases not matched to a gene; V was cut back by 0 bases and J by 7 bases. This CDR3 is CASSYSSGTGLGYTF. The CDR3 DNA is TGTGCCAGCAGTTACTCGTCCGGGACAGGGCTTGGCTACACCTTC.

The V gene is TRBV5-1, the J gene TRBJ1-2, with TRBD1 matching 12 bases. V shed 0 bases and J 7 bases; nucleotides not matched to a gene: 4. There are 15 residues in the CDR3. CDR1 and CDR2 (germline): SGHRS, YFSETQ. The CDR3 DNA is TGCGCCAGCAGCTTGGACGGGACAGGGGGCGGTGGCTACACCTTC. This gives the protein CASSLDGTGGGGYTF.

This rearrangement joins TRBV10-2 to TRBJ2-7; 8 bases align to TRBD1. Germline loops: CDR1 WSHSY, CDR2 SAAADI. The V and J ends lost 6 bases and 3 bases, in that order; junction bases with no gene match: 10. This CDR3 has 15 amino acids. The DNA of the CDR3 is TGCGCCAGCAGGGCTGACAGGGGATCGCTCTACGAGCAGTACTTC. Its protein is CASRADRGSLYEQYF.